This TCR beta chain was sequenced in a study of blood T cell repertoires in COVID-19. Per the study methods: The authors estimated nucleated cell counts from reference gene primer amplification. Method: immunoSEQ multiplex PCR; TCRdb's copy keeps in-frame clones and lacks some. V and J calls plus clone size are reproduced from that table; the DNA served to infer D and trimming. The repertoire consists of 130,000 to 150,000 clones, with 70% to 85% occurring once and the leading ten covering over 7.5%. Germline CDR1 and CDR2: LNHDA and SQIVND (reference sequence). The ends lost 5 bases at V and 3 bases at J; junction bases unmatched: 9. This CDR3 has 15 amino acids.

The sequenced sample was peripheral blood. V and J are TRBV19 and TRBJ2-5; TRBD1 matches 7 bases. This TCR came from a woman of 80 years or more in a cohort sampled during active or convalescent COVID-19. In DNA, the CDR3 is TGTGCCAGTAGTGTACGGGACAGCTACAAAGAGACCCAGTACTTC. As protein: CASSVRDSYKETQYF.